The 18 T cell receptor beta chains presented below share a single source sample, sequenced in a study of cytomegalovirus exposure and HLA in healthy donors. Both 60 Vbeta primers and 13 Jbeta primers went into the PCR. Measured with immunoSEQ multiplex PCR; TCRdb has only the in-frame clones, and not every one. The table has roughly 150,000 clones, around 76% seen once; the top ten hold roughly 1.6%. Sequencing used PBMCs. These receptor sequences come from a man aged 35-49 years in good health and CMV-seronegative.

This clone was detected a few times. The chain has TRBV6-1 and TRBJ2-3; D might be TRBD1 (6 bases). CDR1 is MNHNS, CDR2 SASEGT, per germline. Trimming took 2 bases from V and 5 from J, leaving 11 bases between them. This CDR3 contains 14 residues. The CDR3 protein is CASSEWAGEDTQYF. CDR3 bases: TGTGCCAGCAGTGAATGGGCAGGGGAAGATACGCAGTATTTT.

The rearrangement links TRBV6-4 to TRBJ2-1; TRBD2 is a possible D gene (6 bases). From germline, CDR1 is MRHNA and CDR2 SNTAGT. The CDR3 totals 16 residues. Trimming cost V 0 bases and J 9 bases, with 18 bases left between them. The CDR3 protein is CASSDSMGLGGSEQFF. CDR3 in DNA: TGTGCCAGCAGTGACTCGATGGGGCTAGGAGGGAGTGAGCAGTTCTTC.

This clone appeared a few times. V and J are TRBV15 and TRBJ2-1, with D tentatively TRBD2 (6 bases). Trimming pared 3 bases from V and 7 bases from J, leaving 13 bases between. Germline values: CDR1 LNHNV, CDR2 YYDKDF (reference sequence). There are 14 residues in the CDR3. The chain's CDR3 is CATSRTPSGNEQFF. In DNA, the CDR3 is TGTGCCACCAGCAGGACGCCCAGCGGGAATGAGCAGTTCTTC.

The chain is built from TRBV7-6 and TRBJ2-3; the match to TRBD2 covers 11 bases. The CDR3 runs to 19 residues. CDR1 is SGHVS, CDR2 FNYEAQ, per germline. J was trimmed by 0 bases and V by 5 bases; bases with no gene match: 13. CDR3 residues: CASSPTLLAGGPSTDTQYF. DNA of the CDR3: TGTGCCAGCAGCCCCACCCTCCTAGCGGGAGGCCCCAGCACAGATACGCAGTATTTT.

CDR3 in amino acids: CASSPRTSGNTDTQYF. Here the CDR3 DNA reads TGCGCCAGCAGCCCGCGGACTAGCGGGAACACAGATACGCAGTATTTT. The chain has TRBV4-1 and TRBJ2-3, with 12 bases lining up with TRBD2. Germline values: CDR1 MGHRA, CDR2 YSYEKL. The ends lost 4 bases at V and 2 bases at J; junction bases unmatched: 4. This CDR3 has 16 residues.

This clone was seen a few times. The rearrangement links TRBV5-1 to TRBJ2-7, with 10 bases aligning to TRBD2. From germline, CDR1 is SGHRS and CDR2 YFSETQ. V gave up 0 bases and J gave up 2 bases; unmatched junction bases: 5. The CDR3 consists of 16 residues. The CDR3 is CASSLETSGTPYEQYF. The CDR3 nucleotides read TGCGCCAGCAGCTTGGAAACTAGCGGGACCCCCTACGAGCAGTACTTC.

This rearrangement joins TRBV30 to TRBJ1-1, with D maybe TRBD1 (6 bases). The V gene's germline CDR1 is GTSNPN and CDR2 SVGIG (reference sequence). CDR3 size: 14 residues. Trimming cost V 4 bases and J 1 base, with 13 bases left between them. CDR3 residues: CAWTWDNRNTEAFF. DNA of the CDR3: TGTGCCTGGACCTGGGACAACAGGAACACTGAAGCTTTCTTT.

This clone has only a few counts. The V gene is TRBV6-1, the J gene TRBJ1-6, with D perhaps TRBD1 (5 bases). Trimming pared 3 bases from V and 7 bases from J, leaving 13 bases between. Germline-derived CDR1 and CDR2 are MNHNS and SASEGT. This CDR3 has 15 residues. CDR3 sequence reads: CASSEDQGRNSPLHF. The CDR3 DNA reads TGTGCCAGCAGTGAGGATCAGGGCCGGAATTCACCCCTCCACTTT.

The genes are TRBV5-4 and TRBJ2-1; maybe TRBD1 (5 bases). With 2 bases removed from V and 1 base from J, the gap between germline ends came to 7 bases. This CDR3 spans 14 amino acids. From germline, CDR1 is SGHNT and CDR2 YYREEE (reference sequence). The CDR3 nucleotides are TGTGCCAGCAGCTTAACAGGTTCCTACAATGAGCAGTTCTTC. Amino acids: CASSLTGSYNEQFF.

This clone was observed a handful of times. The genes are TRBV7-9 and TRBJ1-1, with D perhaps matching TRBD1 (5 bases). With 1 base removed from V and 0 bases from J, the gap between germline ends came to 6 bases. There are 14 residues in the CDR3. Germline assignment: CDR1 SEHNR and CDR2 FQNEAQ (reference sequence). CDR3 sequence reads: CASSLGQMNTEAFF. In nucleotides, the CDR3 is TGTGCCAGCAGCTTAGGACAGATGAACACTGAAGCTTTCTTT.

This clone has a handful of counts. This chain joins TRBV5-1 and TRBJ2-1; 12 bases fit TRBD2. Germline V gives CDR1 SGHRS, CDR2 YFSETQ. CDR3 length: 16 residues. V lost 4 bases and J lost 7; bases outside the gene matches: 9. CDR3 region: CASSELAGGGTNEQFF. For the CDR3, the DNA is TGCGCCAGCAGCGAACTAGCGGGAGGCGGAACGAATGAGCAGTTCTTC.

This clone has just a few counts. In DNA form, the CDR3 reads TGCAGGACAACCTTGGGGGGGCATAGCAATCAGCCCCAGCATTTT. Translation: CRTTLGGHSNQPQHF. This chain connects TRBV29-1 to TRBJ1-5; maybe TRBD1 (6 bases). The CDR3 extends over 15 amino acids. Looked up from germline, CDR1 is SQVTM and CDR2 is ANQGSEA.

The chain couples TRBV10-3 to TRBJ2-3; D may be TRBD2 (5 bases). The germline V gene encodes CDR1 ENHRY and CDR2 SYGVKD. This CDR3 is built from 17 residues. The germline V and J ends were trimmed by 2 bases and 0 bases, with 15 bases remaining between them. CDR3 amino acids: CAISEPRGSGSTDTQYF. DNA of the CDR3: TGTGCCATCAGTGAGCCAAGAGGGAGCGGAAGCACAGATACGCAGTATTTT.

The chain carries TRBV27 and TRBJ2-7, with 10 positions matching TRBD2. This CDR3 has 14 residues. The germline gives CDR1 MNHEY, CDR2 SMNVEV (reference sequence). The junction had 8 bases not matched to a gene; V was cut back by 2 bases and J by 10 bases. The CDR3 DNA reads TGTGCCAGCAGTTTAGAGGCTAGCGGGAGTGAACAGTACTTC. It specifies CASSLEASGSEQYF.

The chain employs TRBV7-2 and TRBJ2-3; TRBD2 aligns across 8 bases. Germline V gene sequence: CDR1 SGHTA, CDR2 FQGNSA. The CDR3 extends over 15 amino acids. The ends lost 1 base at V and 6 bases at J; junction bases unmatched: 6. In DNA form, the CDR3 reads TGTGCCAGCAGCTTAGGCGGGGGGAGGGCGGATACGCAGTATTTT. Its protein product is CASSLGGGRADTQYF.

The chain joins TRBV4-2 to TRBJ2-7; the match to TRBD1 covers 7 bases. The length of the CDR3 is 15 residues. With V trimmed by 1 base and J by 2 bases, 5 bases remained unmatched. From germline, CDR1 is LGHNA and CDR2 YNFKEQ. The CDR3 loop reads CASSQARGGPYEQYF. CDR3 nucleotide sequence: TGTGCCAGCAGCCAAGCAAGAGGGGGCCCCTACGAGCAGTACTTC.

The chain employs TRBV30 and TRBJ1-5; D gene ambiguous. CDR3 length equals 15 residues. With 2 bases removed from V and 2 bases from J, the gap between germline ends came to 13 bases. The germline V gene has CDR1 GTSNPN and CDR2 SVGIG (reference sequence). Here the CDR3 reads CAWSYQIVGNQPQHF. CDR3 nucleotide sequence: TGTGCCTGGAGTTACCAGATCGTCGGCAATCAGCCCCAGCATTTT.

The chain employs TRBV6-6 and TRBJ1-1; maybe TRBD1 (5 bases). Per germline, CDR1 MNHNY and CDR2 SVGAGI (reference sequence). The CDR3 is 12 amino acids. V lost 11 bases and J 3 bases, leaving 13 bases between the germline ends. The CDR3 protein is CAAGGWDTEAFF. The CDR3 DNA is TGTGCCGCCGGGGGGTGGGACACTGAAGCTTTCTTT.